The rows below give T cell receptor beta chains drawn from one sample of a study of CD8 T cells in Susac syndrome. TCRdb analysed the immunoSEQ multiplex PCR reads with MiXCR anew, one entry per CDR3 protein. The sample lists about 120,000 distinct CDR3 sequences, just under 95% occurring once. The sample taken for sequencing was CD8+ T cells from PBMCs. The receptors originated from a human donor with Susac syndrome. CDR3s include the opening cysteine and the closing phenylalanine or tryptophan. D genes are given only for firm matches. Clone size is given for some rows only: seen once, a few or many times, or a class if the clone is expanded.

CDR3: CSANGEWDEQFF
DNA: TGCAGCGCTAACGGGGAATGGGATGAGCAGTTCTTC
J: TRBJ2-1
V: TRBV29-1
D: -
size: -

CDR3: CASSSSWDSLAEFF
DNA: TGTGCCAGCAGCTCGAGTTGGGACAGCTTGGCGGAGTTCTTC
J: TRBJ2-1
V: TRBV7-9
D: TRBD1
size: -

CDR3: CASSQGDRSNYGYTF
DNA: TGCGCCAGCAGCCAAGGGGACAGATCAAACTATGGCTACACCTTC
J: TRBJ1-2
V: TRBV4-1
D: TRBD1
size: -

CDR3: CSVETGNTDTQYF
DNA: TGCAGCGTTGAAACAGGGAACACAGATACGCAGTATTTT
J: TRBJ2-3
V: TRBV29-1
D: -
size: -

CDR3: CASRTGGEDTEAFF
DNA: TGTGCCAGCAGAACAGGGGGGGAGGACACTGAAGCTTTCTTT
J: TRBJ1-1
V: TRBV4-2
D: TRBD1
size: once

CDR3: CASSSLRQVSDYTF
DNA: TGTGCCAGCAGCTCGCTAAGACAGGTTTCGGACTACACCTTC
J: TRBJ1-2
V: TRBV7-9
D: -
size: -

CDR3: CASEGPGWNYGYTF
DNA: TGTGCCAGCGAAGGACCGGGATGGAACTATGGCTACACCTTC
J: TRBJ1-2
V: TRBV7-9
D: -
size: -

CDR3: CASTPRDSPPQYF
DNA: TGTGCCAGCACCCCAAGGGACTCCCCTCCGCAGTATTTT
J: TRBJ2-3
V: TRBV9
D: -
size: -

CDR3: CASSQERLYGYTF
DNA: TGCGCCAGCAGCCAAGAGAGACTCTATGGCTACACCTTC
J: TRBJ1-2
V: TRBV4-1
D: -
size: -

CDR3: CASSVGTGGSGEQYF
DNA: TGTGCCAGCAGCGTAGGGACAGGGGGCTCAGGCGAGCAGTACTTC
J: TRBJ2-7
V: TRBV9
D: TRBD1
size: -

CDR3: CASSATDSTDTQYF
DNA: TGTGCCAGCTCGGCGACAGACAGCACAGATACGCAGTATTTT
J: TRBJ2-3
V: TRBV18
D: -
size: -

CDR3: CSARGWSNTEAFF
DNA: TGCAGTGCTAGGGGATGGTCGAACACTGAAGCTTTCTTT
J: TRBJ1-1
V: TRBV20-1
D: -
size: -

CDR3: CASSAGTDLYEQYF
DNA: TGTGCCAGCAGCGCCGGGACAGACTTATACGAGCAGTACTTC
J: TRBJ2-7
V: TRBV9
D: TRBD1
size: -

CDR3: CAWTSADTQYF
DNA: TGCGCCTGGACCTCCGCGGATACGCAGTATTTT
J: TRBJ2-3
V: TRBV23-1
D: -
size: -

CDR3: CASSYTSGGAKDEQFF
DNA: TGTGCCAGCAGCTACACTAGCGGGGGGGCTAAGGATGAGCAGTTCTTC
J: TRBJ2-1
V: TRBV7-8
D: TRBD2
size: -

CDR3: CASWTGHANSPLHF
DNA: TGTGCCAGCTGGACGGGACACGCTAATTCACCCCTCCACTTT
J: TRBJ1-6
V: TRBV27
D: -
size: few

CDR3: CASGLDTNYGYTF
DNA: TGTGCTAGTGGTTTGGACACGAACTATGGCTACACCTTC
J: TRBJ1-2
V: TRBV12-5
D: -
size: -

CDR3: CASSPGPGDEQYF
DNA: TGTGCCAGCAGCCCCGGGCCGGGGGACGAGCAGTACTTC
J: TRBJ2-7
V: TRBV7-3
D: -
size: -

CDR3: CASSLAGGYEQYF
DNA: TGTGCCAGCAGTTTGGCAGGGGGCTACGAGCAGTACTTC
J: TRBJ2-7
V: TRBV12-3/TRBV12-4
D: TRBD1
size: few

CDR3: CASSLGQGSYEQYF
DNA: TGTGCCAGTAGTTTGGGACAGGGGTCCTACGAGCAGTACTTC
J: TRBJ2-7
V: TRBV27
D: TRBD1
size: many

CDR3: CASSGEGQGYNEQFF
DNA: TGTGCCAGCAGCGGAGAGGGACAGGGCTACAATGAGCAGTTCTTC
J: TRBJ2-1
V: TRBV9
D: TRBD1
size: -

CDR3: CSASLNGNSYNEQFF
DNA: TGCAGCGCCAGCCTAAACGGGAACTCCTACAATGAGCAGTTCTTC
J: TRBJ2-1
V: TRBV29-1
D: -
size: -

CDR3: CASSARGLADTQYF
DNA: TGTGCCAGCAGCGCCAGGGGGCTGGCAGATACGCAGTATTTT
J: TRBJ2-3
V: TRBV9
D: TRBD1
size: -

CDR3: CASSSGTARPQHF
DNA: TGTGCCAGCAGTTCCGGGACAGCCAGACCCCAGCATTTT
J: TRBJ1-5
V: TRBV27
D: TRBD1
size: -

CDR3: CASSALGPDTQYF
DNA: TGTGCCAGTAGTGCTCTAGGGCCAGATACGCAGTATTTT
J: TRBJ2-3
V: TRBV19
D: -
size: -

CDR3: CASSESTGGWKTQYF
DNA: TGCGCCAGCAGTGAGTCGACAGGGGGCTGGAAGACCCAGTACTTC
J: TRBJ2-5
V: TRBV10-2
D: TRBD1
size: -

CDR3: CASSLDRGFGQPQHF
DNA: TGCGCCAGCAGCTTGGACAGGGGCTTCGGTCAGCCCCAGCATTTT
J: TRBJ1-5
V: TRBV4-3
D: TRBD1
size: once

CDR3: CASSPTPLGPKTQYF
DNA: TGTGCCAGCAGCCCAACCCCCCTAGGACCCAAGACCCAGTACTTC
J: TRBJ2-5
V: TRBV11-2
D: -
size: -

CDR3: CASRPTEEADTQYF
DNA: TGTGCCAGCAGACCGACGGAGGAGGCGGATACGCAGTATTTT
J: TRBJ2-3
V: TRBV6-5
D: -
size: -

CDR3: CASSEFRPTNQPQHF
DNA: TGTGCCAGCAGTGAGTTTAGACCTACCAATCAGCCCCAGCATTTT
J: TRBJ1-5
V: TRBV25-1
D: -
size: -

CDR3: CASAQSGVEQYF
DNA: TGTGCTAGTGCCCAGTCAGGGGTCGAGCAGTACTTC
J: TRBJ2-7
V: TRBV12-5
D: -
size: -